One and the same sample provided the 13 T cell receptor beta chains below, sequenced in a study of CD8+CD57+ T cells in acquired aplastic anemia. For sequencing, patients were chosen who had shown expansion of CD8+CD57+ cells by flow cytometry. According to the study, genomic DNA was the template for TCR beta VDJ and CDR3 profiling. TCRdb processed the reads anew with MiXCR; each CDR3 protein has one entry. The sample shows more than 150,000 distinct CDR3 sequences, less than 60% of them seen only once. The sequenced material came from sorted CD4+, CD8+, or CD8+CD57+ T cells (not recorded which) from PBMCs. These receptors originate from a human donor with aplastic anemia.

This clonotype has just one count. The chain joins TRBV6-1 to TRBJ2-7; 9 bases fit TRBD1. The germline V gene has CDR1 MNHNS and CDR2 SASEGT. V trimming: 7 bases; J trimming: 1 base; junction bases outside the gene matches: 5. The CDR3 runs to 14 residues. The CDR3 spells CASNGQGISYEQYF. In DNA, the CDR3 is TGTGCCAGCAACGGACAGGGGATATCCTACGAGCAGTACTTC.

This clonotype was seen many times. The genes are TRBV12-3 or TRBV12-4 and TRBJ1-4; 8 positions agree with TRBD1. Losses at the gene ends were 3 bases for V and 8 bases for J; bases not matched to a gene: 8. This CDR3 spans 15 amino acids. The CDR3 bases are TGTGCCAGCAGTTTGACAGGGGATGCGAGAGAAAAACTGTTTTTT. Its translation is CASSLTGDAREKLFF.

This clonotype appeared a single time. This rearrangement joins TRBV7-2 to TRBJ1-1; the D gene is possibly TRBD1 (5 bases). The CDR3 length is 13 residues. V was pared by 6 bases and J by 10 bases, with 18 bases between. Germline values: CDR1 SGHTA, CDR2 FQGNSA. The CDR3 spells CASSFSPRAGAFF. The CDR3 coding sequence is TGTGCCAGCAGTTTTAGCCCCAGGGCTGGAGCTTTCTTT.

This clonotype has more than one count but fewer than ten. A read error may be the cause here, since a much bigger clone is one base away. This likely comes from a read error, as the CDR3 has no conserved phenylalanine or tryptophan at its end. V usage is TRBV7-2 and J usage is TRBJ2-1; 7 bases fit TRBD2. The V gene's germline CDR1 is SGHTA and CDR2 FQGNSA. The CDR3 covers 12 residues. V was pared by 5 bases and J by 12 bases, with 7 bases of the junction left unmatched. The CDR3 DNA reads TGTGCCAGCAGCCTTAGCGGGTTCGGGCAGTTCCTC. Its translation is CASSLSGFGQFL.

Of note for this clonotype: A single base separates this from a much larger clone, so it may be a read error. The chain employs TRBV20-1 and TRBJ2-1; either TRBD1 or TRBD2 may fit D (6 bases each). The V and J ends lost 3 bases and 4 bases respectively, with 19 bases between them. The CDR3 is made up of 16 amino acids. Per the germline V gene, CDR1 is DFQATT and CDR2 is SNEGSKA (reference sequence). The CDR3 reads CSASADLGGTYNEQFF. The DNA for the CDR3 is TGCAGTGCTAGTGCGGACCTAGGGGGGACTTACAATGAGCAGTTCTTC.

As for this clonotype: One junction end does not reproduce the germline sequence, and a read error may be involved. The V gene is TRBV7-3, the J gene TRBJ2-1, with D maybe TRBD2 (6 bases). The CDR3 runs 16 residues. The germline CDR1 and CDR2 sequences are SGHTA and FQGTGA. CDR3 in amino acids: CASSLIGGATYDEQFF. The CDR3 DNA reads as TGTGCCAGCAGCTTAATCGGGGGAGCGACCTACGATGAGCAGTTCTTC.

The chain couples TRBV15 to TRBJ1-2; unclear D gene. The V end lost 4 bases, the J end lost 1 base, and 7 bases lay between the germline ends. CDR3 length: 13 residues. Germline loops: CDR1 LNHNV, CDR2 YYDKDF (reference sequence). As DNA, the CDR3 is TGTGCCACCAGCATGGGCGGTAACTATGGCTACACCTTC. Its translation: CATSMGGNYGYTF. The entire variable domain, with the rest obtained from reference TRBV15 and TRBJ1-2, is as follows: DAMVIQNPRYQVTQFGKPVTLSCSQTLNHNVMYWYQQKSSQAPKLLFHYYDKDFNNEADTPDNFQSRRPNTSFCFLDIRSPGLGDTAMYLCATSMGGNYGYTFGSGTRLTVV.

The chain uses TRBV6-2 or TRBV6-3 and TRBJ1-4; D remains ambiguous. CDR1 MNHEY and CDR2 SVGEGT come from the germline V gene. The CDR3 loop spans 16 amino acids. V lost 0 bases and J lost 0, with 8 bases in between. The DNA for the CDR3 is TGTGCCAGCAGTTACTCGATCCTTACAACTAATGAAAAACTGTTTTTT. It is translated as CASSYSILTTNEKLFF.

This clonotype has at least ten counts. The chain carries TRBV5-6 and TRBJ2-5, with 10 bases lining up with TRBD1. The CDR3 extends over 15 amino acids. Germline V gene sequence: CDR1 SGHDT, CDR2 YYEEEE. V gave up 4 bases and J gave up 5 bases; unmatched junction bases: 8. This CDR3 is CASSLRDRGFETQYF. CDR3 DNA: TGTGCCAGCAGCCTCCGGGACAGGGGATTTGAGACCCAGTACTTC.

This clonotype has a handful of counts. V and J are TRBV20-1 and TRBJ2-1; D is possibly TRBD2 (5 bases). CDR1 and CDR2 from the germline V gene are DFQATT and SNEGSKA (reference sequence). CDR3 length: 14 residues. V lost 2 bases to trimming and J lost 2 bases, with 10 bases between them. The CDR3 region has the DNA TGCAGTGCTAGAAGAGGGTTTACCTACAATGAGCAGTTCTTC. Its protein is CSARRGFTYNEQFF.

V gene TRBV6-1 combines with J gene TRBJ1-2, with TRBD1 matching over 8 bases. Germline V gene data show CDR1 as MNHNS and CDR2 as SASEGT. This CDR3 is built from 13 residues. V shed 6 bases and J 8 bases; nucleotides not matched to a gene: 8. CDR3 bases: TGTGCCAGCAGACAGGGGGTTGATCGCGGCTACACCTTC. Translation: CASRQGVDRGYTF.

This clonotype was recorded at least ten times. J is TRBJ1-1 and V is TRBV19; TRBD1 agrees at 7 bases. Germline V CDR1 and CDR2: LNHDA, SQIVND (reference sequence). Trimming removed 5 bases from V and 1 base from J; junction bases left unmatched: 7. The CDR3 spans 15 residues. In nucleotides, the CDR3 is TGTGCCAGTAGTGAGGAGGGGGCAGAGAACACTGAAGCTTTCTTT. Its protein is CASSEEGAENTEAFF. The full variable domain, its missing parts supplied by reference TRBV19 and TRBJ1-1, is DGGITQSPKYLFRKEGQNVTLSCEQNLNHDAMYWYRQDPGQGLRLIYYSQIVNDFQKGDIAEGYSVSREKKESFPLTVTSAQKNPTAFYLCASSEEGAENTEAFFGQGTRLTVV.

This clonotype was detected ten times or more. V and J are TRBV4-2 and TRBJ1-4; TRBD1 is a possible D gene (5 bases). Germline lookup yields CDR1 LGHNA and CDR2 YNFKEQ. With 6 bases removed from V and 0 bases from J, the gap between germline ends came to 14 bases. The CDR3 covers 16 residues. Here the CDR3 DNA reads TGTGCCAGCAGTAGCAGGGCGGAGTCAACTAATGAAAAACTGTTTTTT. It is translated as CASSSRAESTNEKLFF.